Following are 23 T cell receptor beta chains from one sample sequenced in a study of T-cell memory formation after mild COVID-19. TCRdb passed the 5' RACE reads through MiXCR, listing each CDR3 protein once. The table has a few hundred thousand distinct CDR3 sequences, less than 25% seen once. The material sequenced was PBMCs or a T cell subset sorted from them (not recorded which). These receptors were obtained from an adult woman who had mild COVID-19 (a few samples of this study predate the infection). Cell type and time point are not known.

The V and J genes are TRBV7-8 and TRBJ2-3, with 7 positions matching TRBD1. The V gene's germline CDR1 is SGHVS and CDR2 FQNEAQ. V lost 6 bases and J lost 2; bases outside the gene matches: 5. The CDR3 has 14 amino acids. The DNA of the CDR3 is TGTGCCAGCAGTTCCGGGACAGTCACAGATACGCAGTATTTT. This encodes CASSSGTVTDTQYF.

This clonotype was picked up a small number of times. The chain recombines TRBV7-8 with TRBJ1-1; TRBD1 agrees at 8 bases. This CDR3 has 16 amino acids. Germline V CDR1 and CDR2: SGHVS, FQNEAQ. Trimming cost V 6 bases and J 0 bases; bases outside gene matches: 9. The CDR3 here is CASRGPTGALNTEAFF. CDR3 nucleotides: TGTGCCAGCAGGGGACCGACAGGGGCCCTGAACACTGAAGCTTTCTTT.

The chain combines TRBV2 with TRBJ2-1, with 7 bases fitting TRBD1. The germline V gene has CDR1 SNHLY and CDR2 FYNNEI. The ends lost 5 bases at V and 7 bases at J; junction bases unmatched: 8. The CDR3 length is 14 residues. The CDR3 here is CASSRQGVSNEQFF. The CDR3 DNA follows: TGTGCCAGCAGTCGACAGGGAGTTTCGAATGAGCAGTTCTTC.

This rearrangement joins TRBV9 to TRBJ1-1; D remains ambiguous. The V gene lost 0 bases and the J gene lost 1 base, with 4 bases spanning the gap. This CDR3 is built from 13 residues. Looked up from germline, CDR1 is SGDLS and CDR2 is YYNGEE. CDR3 protein: CASSVVPNTEAFF. The CDR3 bases are TGTGCCAGCAGCGTAGTCCCGAACACTGAAGCTTTCTTT.

This clonotype showed up just a few times. The chain uses TRBV7-9 and TRBJ1-1, with D maybe TRBD1 (5 bases). Trimming removed 1 base at V and 3 bases at J, with 15 bases between. This CDR3 is built from 16 residues. Germline CDR1 reads SEHNR; CDR2 reads FQNEAQ (reference sequence). DNA of the CDR3: TGTGCCAGCAGCTTAGTGGCTGGGGCGATAGACACTGAAGCTTTCTTT. This encodes CASSLVAGAIDTEAFF.

The CDR3 protein is CASSTGTPTDTQYF. In DNA, the CDR3 is TGTGCCAGCAGTACCGGGACACCCACAGATACGCAGTATTTT. The gene calls are TRBV27 and TRBJ2-3; perhaps TRBD1 as D (6 bases). This CDR3 spans 14 amino acids. Trimming removed 5 bases from V and 2 bases from J, with 11 bases in between. Per the germline V gene, CDR1 is MNHEY and CDR2 is SMNVEV (reference sequence).

This rearrangement joins TRBV20-1 to TRBJ2-1, with TRBD1 as a possible D gene (5 bases). The V and J ends lost 2 bases and 1 base respectively, with 9 bases between them. The V gene's germline CDR1 is DFQATT and CDR2 SNEGSKA (reference sequence). The CDR3 covers 14 residues. The CDR3 reads CSARLKGSYNEQFF. The CDR3 region has the DNA TGCAGTGCTAGATTGAAGGGGTCCTACAATGAGCAGTTCTTC.

CDR3 in amino acids: CAAPAGTNTGELFF. Here the CDR3 DNA reads TGCGCCGCGCCGGCGGGAACTAACACCGGGGAGCTGTTTTTT. The chain has TRBV10-2 and TRBJ2-2; TRBD2 is a possible D gene (6 bases). The germline V and J ends were trimmed by 11 bases and 2 bases, with 15 bases remaining between them. In germline, CDR1 is WSHSY, CDR2 SAAADI. This CDR3 contains 14 residues.

This clonotype was picked up a small number of times. The rearrangement uses TRBV29-1 and TRBJ2-1, with 12 bases that match TRBD1. Germline CDR1 reads SQVTM; CDR2 reads ANQGSEA. The CDR3 runs to 14 residues. V was pared by 3 bases and J by 7 bases, with 4 bases of the junction left unmatched. The CDR3 spells CSVDGTGGLNEQFF. The CDR3 coding sequence is TGCAGCGTTGACGGGACAGGGGGCTTAAATGAGCAGTTCTTC.

This clonotype was picked up a small number of times. This chain links TRBV6-1 with TRBJ2-7; either TRBD1 or TRBD2 may supply D (5 bases each). Trimming pared 3 bases from V and 3 bases from J, leaving 15 bases between. The CDR3 has 15 residues. The germline V gene encodes CDR1 MNHNS and CDR2 SASEGT. The CDR3 DNA follows: TGTGCCAGCAGTGAGGGGGAGCTACTACTCTACGAGCAGTACTTC. Translated, it gives CASSEGELLLYEQYF.

The V and J genes are TRBV30 and TRBJ1-2; a weak D match, TRBD1 (5 bases). The ends were cut back, 2 bases at V and 12 bases at J, with 19 bases in the middle. There are 13 residues in the CDR3. Germline V lookup: CDR1 GTSNPN, CDR2 SVGIG (reference sequence). The DNA of the CDR3 is TGTGCCTGGAGTTCCTACCGGGACCGACTTGACACCTTC. It encodes CAWSSYRDRLDTF.

In this sample, this clonotype turned up a few times. The chain couples TRBV20-1 to TRBJ2-7; D unclear. The CDR3 contains 12 residues. Per germline, CDR1 DFQATT and CDR2 SNEGSKA (reference sequence). V dropped 5 bases and J dropped 2 bases, with 10 bases sitting between them. CDR3 nucleotides: TGCAGTGCTGGCCGAGTTACCTACGAGCAGTACTTC. It specifies CSAGRVTYEQYF.

J is TRBJ2-3 and V is TRBV20-1; D not certain. The length of the CDR3 is 13 residues. V was trimmed by 3 bases and J by 4 bases, leaving 11 bases between them. Germline V gene data show CDR1 as DFQATT and CDR2 as SNEGSKA (reference sequence). DNA of the CDR3: TGCAGTGCTAGTGTCTGGGCCTCAGATACGCAGTATTTT. Encoded protein: CSASVWASDTQYF.

This clonotype has just a few counts. V and J are TRBV6-6 and TRBJ2-4; D possibly uses TRBD1 or TRBD2 (7 bases each). CDR1 and CDR2 from the germline V gene are MNHNY and SVGAGI (reference sequence). The CDR3 totals 17 residues. Deletions cut 6 bases from V and 9 bases from J, with 27 bases between. The CDR3 protein is CASSQRGDRSFVGIQYF. CDR3 bases: TGTGCCAGCAGCCAACGGGGGGACAGAAGTTTTGTGGGCATTCAGTACTTC.

The rearrangement uses TRBV12-3 or TRBV12-4 and TRBJ1-1, with 7 bases matching TRBD1. This CDR3 region has 15 residues. Unmatched junction bases numbered 5, after V lost 1 base and J lost 3 bases. The CDR3 protein is CASSLEGAVDTEAFF. Here the CDR3 DNA reads TGTGCCAGCAGTTTAGAGGGGGCCGTGGACACTGAAGCTTTCTTT.

This clonotype has more than one count but fewer than ten. V is TRBV7-9 and J is TRBJ2-2, with 13 bases matching TRBD2. V trimming: 4 bases; J trimming: 5 bases; junction bases outside the gene matches: 4. This CDR3 contains 16 residues. The V gene's germline CDR1 is SEHNR and CDR2 FQNEAQ (reference sequence). CDR3 sequence reads: CASSSGLAGRTGELFF. CDR3 nucleotides: TGTGCCAGCAGCTCGGGACTAGCGGGACGTACCGGGGAGCTGTTTTTT.

The chain is built from TRBV7-9 and TRBJ1-4, with 7 nucleotides matching TRBD1. This CDR3 is built from 16 residues. Germline V gene sequence: CDR1 SEHNR, CDR2 FQNEAQ (reference sequence). V gave up 4 bases and J gave up 6 bases; unmatched junction bases: 11. The CDR3 nucleotides are TGTGCCAGCAGCTATGGACAGGCCCGGGTTTATGAAAAACTGTTTTTT. This codes for CASSYGQARVYEKLFF.

The gene calls are TRBV25-1 and TRBJ2-6, with unresolved D. The CDR3 has 13 residues. Germline lookup yields CDR1 MGHDK and CDR2 SYGVNS. Between the trimmed V and J ends, which lost 8 bases and 2 bases, there was a span of 7 bases. The CDR3 spells CASSWTGANVLTF. The CDR3 region has the DNA TGTGCCAGCTCCTGGACTGGGGCCAACGTCCTGACTTTC.

J is TRBJ2-7 and V is TRBV6-1; 7 positions agree with TRBD1. The CDR3 is 15 amino acids. The germline CDR1 and CDR2 sequences are MNHNS and SASEGT. Trimming at V came to 6 bases and at J to 2 bases, leaving 10 bases not matched to a gene. CDR3 DNA: TGTGCCAGCAGAGCGTCCGGGACAGCCCCCTACGAGCAGTACTTC. As protein: CASRASGTAPYEQYF.

This clonotype was counted only a few times. V gene TRBV29-1 combines with J gene TRBJ1-2; 8 bases agree with TRBD1. The V gene end was trimmed by 7 bases and the J gene end by 3 bases; junction bases not matched to a gene: 1. The germline V gene has CDR1 SQVTM and CDR2 ANQGSEA. The CDR3 has 11 residues. The CDR3 coding sequence is TGCAGCGCGGGACAGGACTATGGCTACACCTTC. Translation gives CSAGQDYGYTF. Based on the CDR3 plus reference TRBV29-1 and TRBJ1-2, the full variable domain is SAVISQKPSRDICQRGTSLTIQCQVDSQVTMMFWYRQQPGQSLTLIATANQGSEATYESGFVIDKFPISRPNLTFSTLTVSNMSPEDSSIYLCSAGQDYGYTFGSGTRLTVV.

In its sample, this clonotype was seen a few times. The V gene is TRBV7-8, the J gene TRBJ2-2; no firm D call. The CDR3 has 17 amino acids. With 5 bases removed from V and 9 bases from J, the gap between germline ends came to 25 bases. CDR1 is SGHVS, CDR2 FQNEAQ, per germline. The CDR3 nucleotides read TGTGCCAGCAGCCCAGATCCTCGGCTTCGGAACGGGTGGGAGCTGTTTTTT. Residues: CASSPDPRLRNGWELFF.

This chain connects TRBV24-1 to TRBJ1-1; D remains ambiguous. Looked up from germline, CDR1 is KGHDR and CDR2 is SFDVKD. The ends were cut back, 4 bases at V and 3 bases at J, with 8 bases in the middle. The CDR3 length is 13 residues. The CDR3 sequence is CATSDPNYTEAFF. The CDR3 nucleotides are TGTGCCACCAGTGACCCGAATTACACTGAAGCTTTCTTT.

This clonotype was seen only a few times. This chain links TRBV4-3 with TRBJ2-7; 7 bases line up with TRBD1. The CDR3 spans 14 residues. The germline V gene encodes CDR1 LGHNA and CDR2 YSLEER. After removal of 0 bases from V and 3 bases from J, the junction contained 2 bases not matched to a gene. The CDR3: CASSQDQGVYEQYF. Here the CDR3 DNA reads TGCGCCAGCAGCCAAGATCAGGGGGTCTACGAGCAGTACTTC.